The 16 T cell receptor beta chains given below trace back to one sample, sequenced in a study of T cell responses to AZD1222 COVID-19 vaccine. Measured with immunoSEQ multiplex PCR; TCRdb has only the in-frame clones, and not every one. This table holds around 260,000 clones, more than 85% found once. The sequenced sample was peripheral blood, obtained on day 0 of AZD1222 vaccination. These receptors were collected from an adult in good health.

CDR3 amino acids: CASSPWTSSYNEQFF. CDR3 DNA: TGTGCCAGCTCACCGTGGACAAGCTCCTACAATGAGCAGTTCTTC. The chain has TRBV18 and TRBJ2-1, with D possibly being TRBD1 (5 bases). Germline V gene data show CDR1 as KGHSH and CDR2 as LQKENI. With 3 bases removed from V and 0 bases from J, the gap between germline ends came to 9 bases. This CDR3 region has 15 residues.

The gene calls are TRBV5-5 and TRBJ2-5, with D perhaps TRBD2 (5 bases). Trimming removed 0 bases at V and 2 bases at J, with 8 bases between. Germline V lookup: CDR1 SGHKS, CDR2 YYEKEE (reference sequence). This CDR3 comprises 14 residues. The CDR3 region is CASSLAGVQETQYF. The CDR3 coding sequence is TGTGCCAGCAGCTTGGCCGGGGTTCAAGAGACCCAGTACTTC.

V usage is TRBV15 and J usage is TRBJ2-3, with D possibly being TRBD1 or TRBD2 (5 bases each). V was shortened by 8 bases and J by 6 bases, with 21 bases between the two germline ends. The CDR3 has 15 residues. Germline CDR1 LNHNV, CDR2 YYDKDF (reference sequence). CDR3 sequence: CATGLRGTGGDTQYF. DNA for the CDR3: TGTGCCACCGGCCTTCGAGGGACGGGCGGCGATACGCAGTATTTT.

As DNA, the CDR3 is TGTGCCAGCAGCCATTTTCCGGGACTAGCGGGAGGGATAAGATATTACGAGCAGTACTTC. Protein product: CASSHFPGLAGGIRYYEQYF. The chain combines TRBV3-1 (or the pseudogene TRBV3-2) with TRBJ2-7, with 16 bases fitting TRBD2. Germline-derived CDR1 and CDR2 are LGHDT and YNNKEL (reference sequence). V was pared by 3 bases and J by 4 bases, with 15 bases of the junction left unmatched. The CDR3 contains 20 residues.

The CDR3 is CASSFGVSSYEQYF. The CDR3 DNA reads TGTGCCAGCAGCTTCGGCGTGAGTTCCTACGAGCAGTACTTC. The J gene is TRBJ2-7, the V gene TRBV7-9, with unresolved D. The ends were cut back, 3 bases at V and 1 base at J, with 10 bases in the middle. The germline CDR1 and CDR2 sequences are SEHNR and FQNEAQ (reference sequence). There are 14 residues in the CDR3.

A single count supports this clone. The gene calls are TRBV6-2 or TRBV6-3 and TRBJ2-1; 8 bases map to TRBD2. Germline CDR1 and CDR2: MNHEY and SVGEGT. Trimming took 4 bases from V and 7 from J; bases not matched to a gene: 12. The CDR3 covers 16 residues. CDR3 bases: TGTGCCAGCAGTTCCCGATGGCGGGAGGTTCGGAATGAGCAGTTCTTC. Translated: CASSSRWREVRNEQFF.

This clone was detected a few times. This chain connects TRBV29-1 to TRBJ1-5; D perhaps matches TRBD1 (6 bases). V lost 4 bases and J 4 bases, leaving 11 bases between the germline ends. Germline CDR1 is SQVTM and CDR2 is ANQGSEA. CDR3 length equals 13 residues. CDR3 protein: CSVGGHRNQPQHF. In DNA, the CDR3 is TGCAGCGTTGGGGGACACCGTAATCAGCCCCAGCATTTT.

V gene TRBV28 combines with J gene TRBJ1-5; D possibly corresponds to TRBD1 (5 bases). Germline loops: CDR1 MDHEN, CDR2 SYDVKM. The CDR3 covers 13 residues. Between the trimmed V and J ends, which lost 7 bases and 1 base, there was a span of 8 bases. CDR3 region: CASTWGSNQPQHF. The DNA of the CDR3 is TGTGCCAGCACTTGGGGGAGCAATCAGCCCCAGCATTTT.

The CDR3 nucleotides read TGTGCCAGCAGTCCCCCGGCAGGGTATGGCTACACCTTC. Translating gives CASSPPAGYGYTF. V and J are TRBV28 and TRBJ1-2; TRBD1 is a possible D gene (5 bases). Per germline, CDR1 MDHEN and CDR2 SYDVKM. With 5 bases removed from V and 5 bases from J, the gap between germline ends came to 12 bases. The CDR3 extends over 13 amino acids.

This clone appeared a few times. The chain combines TRBV5-1 with TRBJ1-6; tentative D call: TRBD1 (5 bases). This CDR3 has 15 residues. V lost 2 bases and J 13 bases, leaving 19 bases between the germline ends. CDR1 SGHRS and CDR2 YFSETQ come from the germline V gene. CDR3 protein: CASSFVGTARLPLHF. The CDR3 DNA reads TGCGCCAGCAGCTTTGTGGGGACGGCTAGACTGCCCCTCCACTTT.

This chain joins TRBV9 and TRBJ1-1; no reliable D call. The CDR3 is 14 amino acids. The germline CDR1 and CDR2 sequences are SGDLS and YYNGEE. V was trimmed by 2 bases and J by 0 bases, leaving 8 bases between them. The CDR3 DNA sequence: TGTGCCAGCAGCGTGAACAGTATGAACACTGAAGCTTTCTTT. Protein product: CASSVNSMNTEAFF.

V and J are TRBV29-1 and TRBJ2-7; 10 positions agree with TRBD2. Germline CDR1 SQVTM, CDR2 ANQGSEA. V shed 6 bases and J 2 bases; nucleotides not matched to a gene: 4. The CDR3 runs 13 residues. This CDR3 is CSVLSGGAYEQYF. DNA of the CDR3: TGCAGCGTCCTAAGCGGGGGGGCCTACGAGCAGTACTTC.

A single count supports this clone. The chain couples TRBV28 to TRBJ2-7, with D hard to call. The CDR3 has 13 residues. CDR1 and CDR2 (germline): MDHEN, SYDVKM. The V gene lost 5 bases and the J gene lost 1 base, with 9 bases spanning the gap. For the CDR3, the DNA is TGTGCCAGCAGTCCCGGGCCTTCCTACGAGCAGTACTTC. The encoded protein is CASSPGPSYEQYF.

The chain couples TRBV4-1 to TRBJ2-7; D might be TRBD1 or TRBD2, each matching 5 bases. Trimming pared 5 bases from V and 6 bases from J, leaving 11 bases between. Germline CDR1 and CDR2: MGHRA and YSYEKL. CDR3 length: 12 amino acids. Here the CDR3 reads CASSKGPGEQYF. DNA for the CDR3: TGCGCCAGCAGCAAGGGACCTGGCGAGCAGTACTTC.

The chain combines TRBV27 with TRBJ1-1; no firm D call. The V gene lost 0 bases and the J gene lost 3 bases, with 5 bases spanning the gap. This CDR3 region has 13 residues. The germline V gene has CDR1 MNHEY and CDR2 SMNVEV (reference sequence). CDR3 in DNA: TGTGCCAGCAGTTTATCAGGCTACACTGAAGCTTTCTTT. It encodes CASSLSGYTEAFF.

The rearrangement links TRBV2 to TRBJ2-3, with TRBD2 matching over 12 bases. Germline V gives CDR1 SNHLY, CDR2 FYNNEI. V dropped 4 bases and J dropped 4; count of bases not matched to a gene: 0. The CDR3 length is 14 residues. CDR3 in amino acids: CASSGLAGADTQYF. CDR3 bases: TGTGCCAGCAGTGGACTAGCGGGGGCAGATACGCAGTATTTT.